The T cell receptor (beta chain) described here comes from a study of shared clonotypes between healthy human individuals. Study outcomes and limitations: In contrast to clonotypes shared by all four donors, non-shared clonotypes had lower generation probabilities.

The donors, all of them Caucasian adults, lived in Nashville, Tennessee. The germline gives CDR1 MDHEN, CDR2 SYDVKM. CDR3 length: 13 amino acids. Trimming took 7 bases from V and 6 from J, leaving 13 bases between them. Every subset's genomic DNA went evenly onto several immunoSEQ plates. Profiling relied on immunoSEQ multiplex PCR, and the TCRdb table lists in-frame clones only, not all of them. This table holds almost 750,000 clones, roughly 72% found once. As for this clone: Its antigen is currently unknown.

This chain links TRBV28 with TRBJ1-5, with no clear D. Sequencing was carried out using memory CD4+ T cells sorted from blood. Subset noted: CD45RA-negative fraction. This TCR derives from a woman aged 25 to 45 in good health. The CDR3 loop reads CASTRVATQPQHF. CDR3 nucleotide sequence: TGTGCCAGCACGAGAGTAGCTACTCAGCCCCAGCATTTT.